This entry lists 2 T cell receptor beta chains sequenced from one sample in a study of OX40 agonist ivuxolimab in advanced cancers. Profiling relied on immunoSEQ multiplex PCR, and the TCRdb table lists in-frame clones only, not all of them. This table holds some 77,000 clones, around 83% found once. The sample was CD4+ or CD8+ T cells sorted from blood, taken in a trial of the OX40 agonist ivuxolimab. Source of these receptors: an adult with an advanced solid tumor such as melanoma, head and neck, liver or kidney cancer.

This rearrangement joins TRBV2 to TRBJ2-5; D is unresolved. The CDR3 spans 13 residues. Germline V lookup: CDR1 SNHLY, CDR2 FYNNEI. The ends were cut back, 9 bases at V and 7 bases at J, with 18 bases in the middle. The CDR3 sequence is CASTASWMWTQYF. In DNA, the CDR3 is TGTGCCAGTACGGCCTCATGGATGTGGACCCAGTACTTC.

This sequence joins TRBV2 and TRBJ2-7, with unresolved D. The CDR3 totals 12 residues. CDR1 and CDR2 from the germline V gene are SNHLY and FYNNEI. The ends were cut back, 2 bases at V and 6 bases at J, with 8 bases in the middle. The CDR3 loop is CASSETRAEQYF. DNA for the CDR3: TGTGCCAGCAGTGAAACTCGAGCCGAGCAGTACTTC. Filled out from reference TRBV2 and TRBJ2-7, the complete variable domain reads EPEVTQTPSHQVTQMGQEVILRCVPISNHLYFYWYRQILGQKVEFLVSFYNNEISEKSEIFDDQFSVERPDGSNFTLKIRSTKLEDSAMYFCASSETRAEQYFGPGTRLTVT.